The text below deals with one T cell receptor beta chain. Its antigen is unknown. The data derive from a study of cytomegalovirus exposure and HLA in healthy donors. A multiplex PCR was run with 60 Vbeta primers and 13 Jbeta primers. The assay was immunoSEQ multiplex PCR, and TCRdb's table has in-frame clones only and misses some. The table includes about 140,000 clones, around four fifths detected once. The length of the CDR3 is 13 residues. V lost 4 bases and J 0 bases, leaving 6 bases between the germline ends. From germline, CDR1 is SGHTA and CDR2 FQGNSA. Study results and limitations: A previous analysis found most TCR beta V segments productive roughly 90% or roughly 30% of the time. For TCR beta chains, V- and J-gene trimming was later linked to a missense DCLRE1C variant.

Sequencing input: PBMCs. V usage is TRBV7-2 and J usage is TRBJ2-5, with D hard to call. The receptor's source is a man aged 25-40 years in good health and CMV-seropositive. CDR3 DNA: TGTGCCAGCAGCTCTAGAAACCAAGAGACCCAGTACTTC. Amino acids: CASSSRNQETQYF.